The clone carrying this T cell receptor beta chain was seen once. Its antigen is unknown. PCR employed 60 Vbeta and 13 Jbeta primers. Only in-frame clones appear in the TCRdb table, and some are missing; sequencing was by immunoSEQ multiplex PCR. The repertoire consists of 150,000 to 200,000 clones, with roughly 84% occurring once and the leading ten covering 0.2% to 0.3%. This entry is derived from a study of cytomegalovirus exposure and HLA in healthy donors. Study-wide points: Clonal expansion was found to be greater in HLA-associated TCR beta chains than in equally common others in a later analysis. For TCR beta chains, V- and J-gene trimming was later linked to a missense DCLRE1C variant. Later work associated 16,951 TCR beta sequences with HLA alleles at 0.05 false discovery rate.

CDR1 is MNHEY, CDR2 SVGAGI, per germline. The CDR3 spans 16 residues. Trimming removed 0 bases from V and 5 bases from J, with 17 bases in between. The sample comprised PBMCs. The TCR comes from a boy between 5 and 17 years old in good health and CMV-seronegative. The chain couples TRBV6-5 to TRBJ2-7; D unclear. The CDR3 region is CASSYSSVYSFHEQYF. In DNA form, the CDR3 reads TGTGCCAGCAGTTACTCGAGTGTCTATTCGTTCCACGAGCAGTACTTC.